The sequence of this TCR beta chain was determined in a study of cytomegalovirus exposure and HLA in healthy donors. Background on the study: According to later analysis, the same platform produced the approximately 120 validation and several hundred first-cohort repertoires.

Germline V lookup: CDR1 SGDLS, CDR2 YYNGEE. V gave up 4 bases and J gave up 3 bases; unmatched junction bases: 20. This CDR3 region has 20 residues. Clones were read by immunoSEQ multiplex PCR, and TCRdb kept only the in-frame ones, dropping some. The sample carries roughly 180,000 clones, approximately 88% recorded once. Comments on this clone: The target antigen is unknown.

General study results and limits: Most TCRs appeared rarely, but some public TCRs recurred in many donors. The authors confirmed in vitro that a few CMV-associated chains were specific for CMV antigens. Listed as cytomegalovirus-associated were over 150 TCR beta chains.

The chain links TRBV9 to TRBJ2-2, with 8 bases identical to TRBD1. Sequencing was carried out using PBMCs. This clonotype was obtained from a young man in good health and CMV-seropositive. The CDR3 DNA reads TGTGCCAGCAGCCCCCCCTACCCCGGGCGAGACAGGGGAGACACCGGGGAGCTGTTTTTT. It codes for CASSPPYPGRDRGDTGELFF. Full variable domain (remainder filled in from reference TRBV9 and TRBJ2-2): DSGVTQTPKHLITATGQRVTLRCSPRSGDLSVYWYQQSLDQGLQFLIQYYNGEERAKGNILERFSAQQFPDLHSELNLSSLELGDSALYFCASSPPYPGRDRGDTGELFFGEGSRLTVL.